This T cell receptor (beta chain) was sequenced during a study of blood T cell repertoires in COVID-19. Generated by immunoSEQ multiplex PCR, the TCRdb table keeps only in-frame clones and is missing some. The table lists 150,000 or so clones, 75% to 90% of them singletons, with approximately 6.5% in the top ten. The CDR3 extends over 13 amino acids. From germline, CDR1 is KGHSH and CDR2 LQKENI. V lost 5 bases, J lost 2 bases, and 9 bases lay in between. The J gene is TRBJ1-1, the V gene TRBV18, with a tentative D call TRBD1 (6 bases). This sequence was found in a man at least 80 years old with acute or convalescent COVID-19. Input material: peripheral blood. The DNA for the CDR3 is TGTGCCAGCTCAGGGACACCCAACACTGAAGCTTTCTTT. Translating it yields CASSGTPNTEAFF.